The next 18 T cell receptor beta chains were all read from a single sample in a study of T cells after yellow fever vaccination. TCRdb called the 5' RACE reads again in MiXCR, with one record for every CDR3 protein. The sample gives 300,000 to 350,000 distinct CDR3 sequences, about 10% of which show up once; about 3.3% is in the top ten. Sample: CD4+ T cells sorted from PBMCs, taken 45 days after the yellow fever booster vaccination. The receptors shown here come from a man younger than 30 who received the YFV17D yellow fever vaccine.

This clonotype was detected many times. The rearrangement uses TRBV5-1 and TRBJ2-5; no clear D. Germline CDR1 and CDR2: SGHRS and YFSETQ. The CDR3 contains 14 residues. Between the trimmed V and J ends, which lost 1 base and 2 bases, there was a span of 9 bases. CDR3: CASSLSGPQETQYF. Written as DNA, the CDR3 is TGCGCCAGCAGCTTGTCAGGTCCGCAAGAGACCCAGTACTTC.

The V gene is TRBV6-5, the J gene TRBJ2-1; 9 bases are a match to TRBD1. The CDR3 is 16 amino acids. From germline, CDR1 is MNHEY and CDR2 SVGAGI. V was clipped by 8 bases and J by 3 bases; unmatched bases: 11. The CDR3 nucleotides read TGTGCCAGCTACTTCGATTACAGGGGGCACTACAATGAGCAGTTCTTC. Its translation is CASYFDYRGHYNEQFF.

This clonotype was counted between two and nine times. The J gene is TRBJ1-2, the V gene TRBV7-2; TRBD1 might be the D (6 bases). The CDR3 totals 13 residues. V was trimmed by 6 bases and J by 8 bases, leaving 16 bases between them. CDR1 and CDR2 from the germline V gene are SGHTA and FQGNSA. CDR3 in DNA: TGTGCCAGCAGGCGGGGGCAGGGTCGGGGCTACACCTTC. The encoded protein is CASRRGQGRGYTF.

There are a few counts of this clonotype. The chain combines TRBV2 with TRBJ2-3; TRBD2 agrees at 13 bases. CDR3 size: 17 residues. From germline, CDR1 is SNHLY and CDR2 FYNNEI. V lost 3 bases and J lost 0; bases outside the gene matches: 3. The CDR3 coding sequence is TGTGCCAGCAGTGAGGGACTAGCGGGGCCAAGCACAGATACGCAGTATTTT. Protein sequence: CASSEGLAGPSTDTQYF.

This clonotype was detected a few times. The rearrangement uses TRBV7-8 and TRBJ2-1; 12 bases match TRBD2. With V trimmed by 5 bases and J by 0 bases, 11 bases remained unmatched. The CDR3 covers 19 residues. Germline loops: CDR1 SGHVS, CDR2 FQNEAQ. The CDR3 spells CASSPRTSGGPLSYNEQFF. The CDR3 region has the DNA TGTGCCAGCAGCCCTCGAACTAGCGGGGGGCCGCTCTCCTACAATGAGCAGTTCTTC.

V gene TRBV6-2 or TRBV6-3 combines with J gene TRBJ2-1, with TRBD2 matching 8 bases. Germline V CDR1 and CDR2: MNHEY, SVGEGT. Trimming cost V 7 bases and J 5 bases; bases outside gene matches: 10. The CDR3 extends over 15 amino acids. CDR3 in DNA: TGTGCCAGCAAACCCCGGCTAGCGGGTCACAATGAGCAGTTCTTC. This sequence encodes CASKPRLAGHNEQFF.

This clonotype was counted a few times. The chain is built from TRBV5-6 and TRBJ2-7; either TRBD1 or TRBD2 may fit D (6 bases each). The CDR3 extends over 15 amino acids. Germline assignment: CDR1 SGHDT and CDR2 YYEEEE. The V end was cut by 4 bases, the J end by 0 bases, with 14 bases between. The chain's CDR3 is CASSAGHLRSYEQYF. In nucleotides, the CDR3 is TGTGCCAGCAGCGCGGGACACCTACGCTCCTACGAGCAGTACTTC.

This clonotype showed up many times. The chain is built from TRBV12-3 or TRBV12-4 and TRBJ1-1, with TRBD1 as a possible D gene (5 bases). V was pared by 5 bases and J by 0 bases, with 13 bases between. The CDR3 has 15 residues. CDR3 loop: CASSTLGGLNTEAFF. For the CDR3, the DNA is TGTGCCAGCAGTACCCTGGGGGGTCTGAACACTGAAGCTTTCTTT.

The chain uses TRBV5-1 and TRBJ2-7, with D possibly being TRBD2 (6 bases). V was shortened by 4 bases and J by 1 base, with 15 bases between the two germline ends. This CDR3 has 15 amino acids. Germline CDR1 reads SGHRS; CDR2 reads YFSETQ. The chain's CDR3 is CASSLGAGRSYEQYF. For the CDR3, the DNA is TGCGCCAGCAGCCTAGGCGCGGGAAGGTCCTACGAGCAGTACTTC. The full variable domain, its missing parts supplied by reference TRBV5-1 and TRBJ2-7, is KAGVTQTPRYLIKTRGQQVTLSCSPISGHRSVSWYQQTPGQGLQFLFEYFSETQRNKGNFPGRFSGRQFSNSRSEMNVSTLELGDSALYLCASSLGAGRSYEQYFGPGTRLTVT.

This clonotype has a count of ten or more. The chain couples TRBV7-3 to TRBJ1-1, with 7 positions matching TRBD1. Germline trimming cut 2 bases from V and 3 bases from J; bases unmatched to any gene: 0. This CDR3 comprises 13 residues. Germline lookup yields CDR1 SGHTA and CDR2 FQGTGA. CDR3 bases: TGTGCCAGCAGCTTACAGGGGGACACTGAAGCTTTCTTT. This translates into CASSLQGDTEAFF. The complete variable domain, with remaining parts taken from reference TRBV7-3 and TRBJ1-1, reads GAGVSQTPSNKVTEKGKYVELRCDPISGHTALYWYRQSLGQGPEFLIYFQGTGAADDSGLPNDRFFAVRPEGSVSTLKIQRTERGDSAVYLCASSLQGDTEAFFGQGTRLTVV.

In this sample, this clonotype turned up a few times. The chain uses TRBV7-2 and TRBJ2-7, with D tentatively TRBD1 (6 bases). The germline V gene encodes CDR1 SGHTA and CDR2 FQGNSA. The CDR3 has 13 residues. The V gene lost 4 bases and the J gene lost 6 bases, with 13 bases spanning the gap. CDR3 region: CASSSLGTTEQYV. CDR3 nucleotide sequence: TGTGCCAGCAGCTCCCTCGGGACAACCGAGCAGTACGTC.

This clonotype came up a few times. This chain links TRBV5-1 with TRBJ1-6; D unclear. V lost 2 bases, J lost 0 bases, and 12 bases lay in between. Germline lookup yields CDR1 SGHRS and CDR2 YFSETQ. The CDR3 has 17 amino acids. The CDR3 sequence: CASSLDRLSSYNSPLHF. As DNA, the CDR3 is TGCGCCAGCAGCTTAGACCGATTGAGCTCCTATAATTCACCCCTCCACTTT.

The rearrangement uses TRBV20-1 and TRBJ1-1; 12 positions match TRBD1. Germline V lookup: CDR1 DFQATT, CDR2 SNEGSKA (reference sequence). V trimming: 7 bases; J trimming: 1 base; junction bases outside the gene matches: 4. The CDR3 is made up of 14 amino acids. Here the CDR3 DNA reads TGCAGTGGGGACAGGGGGCTTGGGAACACTGAAGCTTTCTTT. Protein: CSGDRGLGNTEAFF.

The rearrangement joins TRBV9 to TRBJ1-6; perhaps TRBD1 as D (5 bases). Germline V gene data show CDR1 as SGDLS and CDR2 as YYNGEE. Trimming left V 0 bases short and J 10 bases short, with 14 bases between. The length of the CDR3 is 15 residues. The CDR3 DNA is TGTGCCAGCAGCGTAGACGGCAGGGAGGGATCACCCCTCCACTTT. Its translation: CASSVDGREGSPLHF.

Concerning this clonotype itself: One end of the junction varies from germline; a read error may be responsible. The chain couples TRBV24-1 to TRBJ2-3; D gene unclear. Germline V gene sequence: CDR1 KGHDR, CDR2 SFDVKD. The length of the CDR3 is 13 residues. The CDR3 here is CATSGRGTVTQYF. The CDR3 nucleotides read TGTGCCACCAGTGGGCGAGGCACAGTTACGCAGTATTTT.

The CDR3 DNA reads TGCGCCAGCAGCCGAGACAGGAGGGCAGATGAAGCTTTCTTT. It codes for CASSRDRRADEAFF. V usage is TRBV5-1 and J usage is TRBJ1-1; a weak D match, TRBD1 (6 bases). The CDR3 runs 14 residues. V was shortened by 4 bases and J by 7 bases, with 17 bases between the two germline ends. CDR1 SGHRS and CDR2 YFSETQ come from the germline V gene.

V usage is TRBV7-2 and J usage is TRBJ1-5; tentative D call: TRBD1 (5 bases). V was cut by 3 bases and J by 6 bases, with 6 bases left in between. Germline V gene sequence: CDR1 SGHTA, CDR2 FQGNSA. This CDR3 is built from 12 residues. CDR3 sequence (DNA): TGTGCCAGCAGCTTCGACAGTCAGCCCCAGCATTTT. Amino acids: CASSFDSQPQHF.

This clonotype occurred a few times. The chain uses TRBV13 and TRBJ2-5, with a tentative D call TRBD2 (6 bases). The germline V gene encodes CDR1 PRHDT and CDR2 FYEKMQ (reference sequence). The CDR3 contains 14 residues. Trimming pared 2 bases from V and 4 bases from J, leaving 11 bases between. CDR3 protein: CASSLTGRRETQYF. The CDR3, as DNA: TGTGCCAGCAGCTTAACGGGGAGGCGAGAGACCCAGTACTTC. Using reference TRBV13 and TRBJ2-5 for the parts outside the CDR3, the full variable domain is AAGVIQSPRHLIKEKRETATLKCYPIPRHDTVYWYQQGPGQDPQFLISFYEKMQSDKGSIPDRFSAQQFSDYHSELNMSSLELGDSALYFCASSLTGRRETQYFGPGTRLLVL.